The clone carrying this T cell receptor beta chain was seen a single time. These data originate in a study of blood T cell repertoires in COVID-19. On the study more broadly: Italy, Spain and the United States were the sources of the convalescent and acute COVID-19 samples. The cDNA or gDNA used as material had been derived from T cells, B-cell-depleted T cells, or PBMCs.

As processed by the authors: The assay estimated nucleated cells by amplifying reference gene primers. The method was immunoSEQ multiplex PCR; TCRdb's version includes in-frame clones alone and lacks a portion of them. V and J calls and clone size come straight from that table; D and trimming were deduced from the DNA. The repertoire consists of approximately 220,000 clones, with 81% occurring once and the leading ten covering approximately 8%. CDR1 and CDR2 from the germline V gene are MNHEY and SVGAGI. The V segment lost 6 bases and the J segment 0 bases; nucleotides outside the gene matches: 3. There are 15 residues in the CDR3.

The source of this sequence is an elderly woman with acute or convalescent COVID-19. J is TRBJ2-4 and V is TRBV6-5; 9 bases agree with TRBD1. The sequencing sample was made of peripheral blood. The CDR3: CASSGTGKAKNIQYF. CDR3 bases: TGTGCCAGCAGCGGGACAGGGAAAGCCAAAAACATTCAGTACTTC.